Listed below are T cell receptor beta chains from one sample, sequenced in a study of blood T cell repertoires in COVID-19. Produced via immunoSEQ multiplex PCR; TCRdb's table is partial and in-frame only. The data contain some 270,000 clones, approximately 89% of them singletons. Material for sequencing was peripheral blood. The receptors originated from a woman in her thirties or forties who had recovered from COVID-19. The CDR3 runs from the conserved cysteine through the conserved F or W. A D gene is named only where the DNA matches it firmly. Rows give clone size only sometimes, using once, few, many, or a class for an expanded clone.

clone_size	v_call	j_call	cdr3_length	d_call	cdr3_nt	cdr3_aa
NA	TRBV7-9	TRBJ1-1	12	TRBD1	TGTGCCAGCAGTCAGACAGGGTCTGAAGCTTTCTTT	CASSQTGSEAFF
once	TRBV9	TRBJ2-2	13	NA	TGTGCCAGCAGCGTAACCGGTACCGGGGAGCTGTTTTTT	CASSVTGTGELFF
NA	TRBV2	TRBJ1-1	14	NA	TGTGCCAGCAGAGTGACTGGTACCGCGGCAGAAGCTTTCTTT	CASRVTGTAAEAFF
NA	TRBV3-1/TRBV3-2	TRBJ1-2	14	NA	TGTGCCAGCAGCCAGGACAGTGCTAACTATGGCTACACCTTC	CASSQDSANYGYTF
NA	TRBV19	TRBJ2-7	12	TRBD1	TGTGCCAGTAGTACTACAGGGGATGAGCAGTACTTC	CASSTTGDEQYF
NA	TRBV20-1	TRBJ1-6	13	NA	TGCAGTGCTAGTACCGGCTATAATTCACCCCTCCACTTT	CSASTGYNSPLHF
NA	TRBV30	TRBJ2-5	11	NA	TGTGCCTGGGCCACAGGGGAGACCCAGTACTTC	CAWATGETQYF
once	TRBV5-1	TRBJ1-6	14	NA	TGCGCCAGCAGCTTTGGGTCGGAGGGTTCACCCCTCCACTTT	CASSFGSEGSPLHF
NA	TRBV3-1/TRBV3-2	TRBJ2-5	17	NA	TGTGCCAGCAGCCAAGAGGTTTCCCCCTCGCGAGGGGAGACCCAGTACTTC	CASSQEVSPSRGETQYF
NA	TRBV7-9	TRBJ2-7	15	TRBD1	TGTGCCAGCAGCCTGCCCCAGGGGGCGGCCTACGAGCAGTACTTC	CASSLPQGAAYEQYF
NA	TRBV6-2/TRBV6-3	TRBJ2-2	16	NA	TGTGCCAGCAGTCAAGGGGCCCGAGTAAACACCGGGGAGCTGTTTTTT	CASSQGARVNTGELFF
NA	TRBV5-4	TRBJ2-2	15	NA	TGTGCCAGCAGACAAGGACAGACGAACACCGGGGAGCTGTTTTTT	CASRQGQTNTGELFF
NA	TRBV10-3	TRBJ2-1	16	NA	TGTGCCATCAGTGAGTATTCAGGGAAGGGGGACAATGAGCAGTTCTTC	CAISEYSGKGDNEQFF
NA	TRBV28	TRBJ1-4	20	NA	TGTGCCAGCAGTTTACGCCAGGCGACAGATCTTATTGCAACTAATGAAAAACTGTTTTTT	CASSLRQATDLIATNEKLFF
NA	TRBV27	TRBJ1-6	15	NA	TGTGCCAGCAGTTTTGCCGCGTCCTATAATTCACCCCTCCACTTT	CASSFAASYNSPLHF
few	TRBV7-9	TRBJ1-2	13	NA	TGTGCCAGCAGCCCGCAGGCTGATTATGGCTACACCTTC	CASSPQADYGYTF
NA	TRBV7-8	TRBJ2-1	17	NA	TGTGCCAGCAGCTTAGTGTGGGGGGATCCTCCCTACAATGAGCAGTTCTTC	CASSLVWGDPPYNEQFF
NA	TRBV11-1	TRBJ2-1	14	NA	TGTGCCAGCAGCCTTAGGTCAGGGTACAATGAGCAGTTCTTC	CASSLRSGYNEQFF
NA	TRBV5-4	TRBJ2-5	14	NA	TGTGCCAGCAGCTTGGCCTTGACAGAAGAGACCCAGTACTTC	CASSLALTEETQYF
NA	TRBV6-5	TRBJ2-5	15	TRBD2	TGTGCCAGCAGGGAGGGACTAGATATTAGAGAGACCCAGTACTTC	CASREGLDIRETQYF
NA	TRBV2	TRBJ2-7	14	TRBD1	TGTGCCAGCAGTGCACCAGGACAGGGCTACGAGCAGTACTTC	CASSAPGQGYEQYF
NA	TRBV5-1	TRBJ2-1	14	TRBD2	TGCGCCAGCAGCTTGGTAGCGGGGGTCAATGAGCAGTTCTTC	CASSLVAGVNEQFF
NA	TRBV7-2	TRBJ2-7	14	NA	TGTGCCAGCAGCTTACTAGCGCTTGCCTACGAGCAGTACTTC	CASSLLALAYEQYF
NA	TRBV5-1	TRBJ2-7	14	TRBD1	TGCGCCAGCAGCCCTGGACAGGGAGTGGACGAGCAGTACTTC	CASSPGQGVDEQYF
NA	TRBV2	TRBJ1-2	14	TRBD1	TGTGCCAGCAGGGACCCGGGACAGAACTATGGCTACACCTTC	CASRDPGQNYGYTF
NA	TRBV29-1	TRBJ1-1	15	TRBD1	TGCAGCGCGATGGGGACAGGGGCGATGAACACTGAAGCTTTCTTT	CSAMGTGAMNTEAFF
once	TRBV2	TRBJ1-2	14	TRBD1	TGTGCCAGCAACAGGGGACGGGGATCGGATGGCTACACCTTC	CASNRGRGSDGYTF